The 31 T cell receptor beta chains given below trace back to one sample, sequenced in a study of blood T cell repertoires in COVID-19. The repertoire was sequenced with immunoSEQ multiplex PCR; TCRdb's copy has only in-frame clones and lacks some. Counted here are about 90,000 clones, roughly four fifths occurring once; the ten biggest clones make up 6.3%. What was sequenced was peripheral blood. The receptors here all came from a man in his 60s with acute or convalescent COVID-19.

This chain connects TRBV6-5 to TRBJ1-2, with a tentative D call TRBD1 (6 bases). The CDR3 totals 15 residues. CDR1 MNHEY and CDR2 SVGAGI come from the germline V gene. V dropped 5 bases and J dropped 8 bases, with 21 bases sitting between them. The CDR3 DNA reads TGTGCCAGCAGTCCATCGGACAGCCACCCGTGGGGCTACACCTTC. It translates to CASSPSDSHPWGYTF.

The chain uses TRBV24-1 and TRBJ1-4, with D possibly matching TRBD1 (5 bases). CDR3 length: 15 residues. Trimming stripped 1 base from V and 8 bases from J, with 13 bases between. The germline gives CDR1 KGHDR, CDR2 SFDVKD. The CDR3 sequence: CATSDFKESGEKLFF. CDR3 nucleotides: TGTGCCACCAGTGATTTCAAGGAATCAGGGGAAAAACTGTTTTTT.

The chain uses TRBV6-1 and TRBJ1-1, with 8 bases aligning to TRBD1. The V gene's germline CDR1 is MNHNS and CDR2 SASEGT. The CDR3 covers 19 residues. The trim removed 1 base at V and 4 bases at J, leaving 17 bases unmatched. The CDR3 loop is CASSEGFWTGRRKSTEAFF. In DNA, the CDR3 is TGTGCCAGCAGTGAAGGTTTTTGGACAGGGCGAAGGAAGTCCACTGAAGCTTTCTTT.

The chain has TRBV9 and TRBJ2-3; possibly TRBD1 for D (5 bases). Germline CDR1 reads SGDLS; CDR2 reads YYNGEE. CDR3 length equals 15 residues. The V end was cut by 4 bases, the J end by 1 base, with 13 bases between. This CDR3 reads CASSPPEGGTDTQYF. As DNA, the CDR3 is TGTGCCAGCAGCCCCCCCGAAGGGGGCACAGATACGCAGTATTTT.

The chain uses TRBV13 and TRBJ2-7; TRBD2 aligns across 10 bases. V lost 2 bases to trimming and J lost 6 bases; unmatched junction nucleotides: 7. The CDR3 totals 15 residues. Germline V CDR1 and CDR2: PRHDT, FYEKMQ (reference sequence). CDR3 amino acids: CASSLRAAGGTEQYF. As DNA, the CDR3 is TGTGCCAGCAGCTTAAGGGCAGCGGGGGGGACCGAGCAGTACTTC.

The genes are TRBV16 and TRBJ1-5; unclear D gene. The CDR3 covers 16 residues. Germline V gives CDR1 KGHSY, CDR2 FQNENV. The germline V and J ends were trimmed by 0 bases and 4 bases, with 13 bases remaining between them. The CDR3 spells CASSQSGTGMNQPQHF. The CDR3 DNA sequence: TGTGCCAGCAGCCAATCGGGCACGGGGATGAATCAGCCCCAGCATTTT.

The chain combines TRBV19 with TRBJ1-2; D possibly corresponds to TRBD1 (6 bases). Germline CDR1 is LNHDA and CDR2 is SQIVND (reference sequence). The CDR3 consists of 16 residues. V dropped 7 bases and J dropped 7 bases, with 25 bases sitting between them. The CDR3 loop is CASNGGGRGSRFGYTF. DNA of the CDR3: TGTGCCAGTAACGGTGGGGGCAGGGGAAGTCGATTTGGCTACACCTTC.

This rearrangement joins TRBV27 to TRBJ2-3; possibly TRBD2 for D (6 bases). Trimming took 6 bases from V and 3 from J, leaving 10 bases between them. The CDR3 has 13 amino acids. From germline, CDR1 is MNHEY and CDR2 SMNVEV (reference sequence). The CDR3 is CASSLGRTDTQYF. CDR3 coding DNA: TGTGCCAGCAGCCTTGGGAGGACAGATACGCAGTATTTT.

The chain has TRBV7-3 and TRBJ2-1; TRBD2 might be the D (7 bases). CDR3 length: 15 residues. Germline lookup yields CDR1 SGHTA and CDR2 FQGTGA. The V and J ends lost 6 bases and 7 bases respectively, with 19 bases between them. The CDR3, as DNA: TGTGCCAGCAGTCCACATAGGCGGGGGCCTAATGAGCAGTTCTTC. It is translated as CASSPHRRGPNEQFF.

The chain links TRBV6-5 to TRBJ1-4; D is ambiguous. Trimming took 9 bases from V and 4 from J, leaving 15 bases between them. Germline V gene sequence: CDR1 MNHEY, CDR2 SVGAGI. This CDR3 has 14 amino acids. The chain's CDR3 is CASQSAEHNEKLFF. DNA of the CDR3: TGTGCCAGTCAGAGCGCGGAACATAATGAAAAACTGTTTTTT.

This clone was counted a few times. CDR3 DNA sequence: TGTGCCAGCAGACGGAACTATGGCTACACCTTC. This codes for CASRRNYGYTF. J is TRBJ1-2 and V is TRBV6-5; D ambiguous. V lost 6 bases, J lost 2 bases, and 4 bases lay in between. Germline V CDR1 and CDR2: MNHEY, SVGAGI. The CDR3 is 11 residues long.

This clone is a singleton in its sample. The chain combines TRBV6-5 with TRBJ2-7; TRBD2 agrees at 12 bases. Losses at the gene ends were 4 bases for V and 0 bases for J; bases not matched to a gene: 1. This CDR3 has 15 residues. Germline lookup yields CDR1 MNHEY and CDR2 SVGAGI. CDR3 loop: CASSLLAGGSYEQYF. CDR3 DNA sequence: TGTGCCAGCAGTTTACTAGCGGGGGGCTCCTACGAGCAGTACTTC.

V and J are TRBV5-1 and TRBJ2-7; TRBD1 might be the D (6 bases). From germline, CDR1 is SGHRS and CDR2 YFSETQ. V shed 2 bases and J shed 3 bases, with 12 bases lying between them. The CDR3 length is 14 residues. CDR3 nucleotides: TGCGCCAGCAGCTTATCGGGACAACGCTACGAGCAGTACTTC. This codes for CASSLSGQRYEQYF.

This clone occurred once. V is TRBV10-3 and J is TRBJ1-2, with 9 bases aligning to TRBD1. Looked up from germline, CDR1 is ENHRY and CDR2 is SYGVKD. V lost 4 bases to trimming and J lost 2 bases; unmatched junction nucleotides: 11. CDR3 size: 17 residues. In DNA form, the CDR3 reads TGTGCCATCAGTGTGACGGGACAGGGATCTTACAACTATGGCTACACCTTC. It is translated as CAISVTGQGSYNYGYTF.

The genes are TRBV18 and TRBJ1-1, with D possibly being TRBD1 (6 bases). Germline V lookup: CDR1 KGHSH, CDR2 LQKENI. V shed 1 base and J shed 1 base, with 13 bases lying between them. There are 16 residues in the CDR3. The CDR3 sequence is CASSPLPGHSNTEAFF. In DNA form, the CDR3 reads TGTGCCAGCTCACCACTACCGGGACACTCGAACACTGAAGCTTTCTTT.

The DNA of the CDR3 is TGTGCCAGCAGCCCAGGCGACACCGGGGAGCTGTTTTTT. It translates to CASSPGDTGELFF. V gene TRBV7-3 combines with J gene TRBJ2-2; the D is unclear. The CDR3 has 13 residues. Trimming pared 5 bases from V and 3 bases from J, leaving 7 bases between. From germline, CDR1 is SGHTA and CDR2 FQGTGA. The full variable domain, completed using reference TRBV7-3 and TRBJ2-2, is GAGVSQTPSNKVTEKGKYVELRCDPISGHTALYWYRQSLGQGPEFLIYFQGTGAADDSGLPNDRFFAVRPEGSVSTLKIQRTERGDSAVYLCASSPGDTGELFFGEGSRLTVL.

V and J are TRBV19 and TRBJ2-7; 7 bases map to TRBD1. There are 17 residues in the CDR3. CDR1 is LNHDA, CDR2 SQIVND, per germline (reference sequence). V lost 3 bases to trimming and J lost 2 bases; unmatched junction nucleotides: 13. The DNA of the CDR3 is TGTGCCAGTAGTATGGACAGTGTGGCAGGGGGAACCTACGAGCAGTACTTC. Protein sequence: CASSMDSVAGGTYEQYF. Full variable domain (missing parts from reference TRBV19 and TRBJ2-7): DGGITQSPKYLFRKEGQNVTLSCEQNLNHDAMYWYRQDPGQGLRLIYYSQIVNDFQKGDIAEGYSVSREKKESFPLTVTSAQKNPTAFYLCASSMDSVAGGTYEQYFGPGTRLTVT.

Here the CDR3 reads CASSQRGFEAFF. The DNA of the CDR3 is TGTGCCAGCAGCCAACGGGGATTTGAAGCTTTCTTT. The chain links TRBV3-1 (or the pseudogene TRBV3-2) to TRBJ1-1, with unresolved D. The CDR3 extends over 12 amino acids. Germline V gene lookup returns CDR1 LGHDT and CDR2 YNNKEL (reference sequence). Trimming left V 2 bases short and J 7 bases short, with 8 bases between.

The V call is TRBV6-5, the J call TRBJ1-5; 7 nucleotides agree with TRBD1. The germline CDR1 and CDR2 sequences are MNHEY and SVGAGI. This CDR3 spans 15 amino acids. V shed 6 bases, J shed 1 base, and the junction held 6 bases outside the gene matches. CDR3 amino acids: CASRGQLVSNQPQHF. CDR3 in DNA: TGTGCCAGCAGGGGACAGCTAGTAAGCAATCAGCCCCAGCATTTT.

The V and J genes are TRBV2 and TRBJ2-7, with D possibly TRBD1 on 6 matching bases. From germline, CDR1 is SNHLY and CDR2 FYNNEI. Trimming stripped 0 bases from V and 1 base from J, with 10 bases between. There are 15 residues in the CDR3. The CDR3: CASSEAQTGSYEQYF. In nucleotides, the CDR3 is TGTGCCAGCAGTGAAGCCCAAACAGGGTCCTACGAGCAGTACTTC.

The chain combines TRBV19 with TRBJ2-1; 15 nucleotides agree with TRBD2. Germline CDR1 is LNHDA and CDR2 is SQIVND (reference sequence). The length of the CDR3 is 17 residues. The ends lost 8 bases at V and 10 bases at J; junction bases unmatched: 15. The CDR3, as DNA: TGTGCCAGTTCTAGGTTGGGGACTAGCGGGGGGAAAACCGAGCAGTTCTTC. Its protein product is CASSRLGTSGGKTEQFF.

A few counts support this clone. The chain employs TRBV12-3 or TRBV12-4 and TRBJ1-2, with 8 bases identical to TRBD1. The CDR3 extends over 12 amino acids. J lost 5 bases, V lost 7 bases, and 3 bases had no gene match. Here the CDR3 DNA reads TGTGCCAGCAACGGACAGGGATATGGCTACACCTTC. Protein sequence: CASNGQGYGYTF.

The chain combines TRBV6-5 with TRBJ1-1; 8 nucleotides line up with TRBD1. Germline CDR1 is MNHEY and CDR2 is SVGAGI. Trimming cost V 6 bases and J 10 bases; bases outside gene matches: 7. The CDR3 loop spans 12 amino acids. In DNA form, the CDR3 reads TGTGCCAGCAGCCGACAGGGGATGGGAGCTTTCTTT. Its protein is CASSRQGMGAFF.

The chain carries TRBV11-2 and TRBJ2-1, with D perhaps matching TRBD1 (6 bases). CDR3 length equals 15 residues. Trimming stripped 0 bases from V and 3 bases from J, with 9 bases between. CDR1 is SGHAT and CDR2 is FQNNGV in the germline V gene. The CDR3 reads CASSLEGQIYNEQFF. CDR3 nucleotide sequence: TGTGCCAGCAGCTTAGAAGGACAGATCTACAATGAGCAGTTCTTC.

This clone was detected a few times. This chain connects TRBV19 to TRBJ2-1; 8 bases line up with TRBD1. Germline CDR1 and CDR2: LNHDA and SQIVND (reference sequence). CDR3 length: 15 residues. V shed 5 bases and J 7 bases; nucleotides not matched to a gene: 10. The DNA for the CDR3 is TGTGCCAGTAGTGCCCACCAGGGGGCTTGGAATGAGCAGTTCTTC. Its translation: CASSAHQGAWNEQFF.

This sequence joins TRBV5-1 and TRBJ2-1; 8 nucleotides match TRBD1. Germline CDR1 is SGHRS and CDR2 is YFSETQ. This CDR3 is 14 amino acids long. V dropped 4 bases and J dropped 4; count of bases not matched to a gene: 4. CDR3 sequence: CASSGTGGYNEQFF. The CDR3 nucleotides are TGCGCCAGCAGCGGCACAGGGGGTTACAATGAGCAGTTCTTC.

The rearrangement links TRBV9 to TRBJ1-1; 7 bases map to TRBD1. Germline-derived CDR1 and CDR2 are SGDLS and YYNGEE. V was clipped by 3 bases and J by 7 bases; unmatched bases: 3. This CDR3 spans 12 amino acids. The chain's CDR3 is CASSGQGNEAFF. CDR3 nucleotides: TGTGCCAGCAGCGGACAGGGAAATGAAGCTTTCTTT.

This rearrangement joins TRBV2 to TRBJ2-4; 8 bases are a match to TRBD1. This CDR3 is 14 amino acids long. Germline V gene lookup returns CDR1 SNHLY and CDR2 FYNNEI. V dropped 4 bases and J dropped 6; count of bases not matched to a gene: 5. CDR3 region: CASSAEQGGNIQYF. CDR3 nucleotides: TGTGCCAGCAGTGCCGAACAGGGGGGAAACATTCAGTACTTC.

The chain has TRBV19 and TRBJ2-1; a weak D match, TRBD1 (6 bases). Trimming took off 8 bases at V and 7 bases at J, with 18 bases between the two ends. The length of the CDR3 is 14 residues. The germline V gene encodes CDR1 LNHDA and CDR2 SQIVND (reference sequence). CDR3 nucleotides: TGTGCCAGTGGACGGGACACTGGACTGAATGAGCAGTTCTTC. Its translation: CASGRDTGLNEQFF.

The V gene is TRBV5-8, the J gene TRBJ1-5; the match to TRBD1 covers 7 bases. The length of the CDR3 is 14 residues. J was trimmed by 5 bases and V by 0 bases; bases with no gene match: 2. Germline loops: CDR1 SGHTS, CDR2 YDEGEE. In DNA form, the CDR3 reads TGTGCCAGCAGCTTGGCAGGGGGACATCAGCCCCAGCATTTT. Translated: CASSLAGGHQPQHF. Full variable domain (remainder filled in from reference TRBV5-8 and TRBJ1-5): EAGVTQSPTHLIKTRGQQATLRCSPISGHTSVYWYQQALGLGLQFLLWYDEGEERNRGNFPPRFSGRQFPNYSSELNVNALELEDSALYLCASSLAGGHQPQHFGDGTRLSIL.

The chain has TRBV25-1 and TRBJ1-2; 8 bases are shared with TRBD1. V shed 4 bases, J shed 7 bases, and the junction held 2 bases outside the gene matches. The CDR3 runs to 12 residues. Germline V lookup: CDR1 MGHDK, CDR2 SYGVNS. CDR3 nucleotide sequence: TGTGCCAGCAGTGGGACAGGGACTGGCTACACCTTC. It specifies CASSGTGTGYTF.